This TCR beta chain originates from a study of blood T cell repertoires in COVID-19. Data came from immunoSEQ multiplex PCR; TCRdb stores just in-frame clones and leaves some out. The sample lists about 210,000 clones, 70% to 90% occurring once. CDR1 and CDR2 from the germline V gene are SQVTM and ANQGSEA. V lost 3 bases, J lost 9 bases, and 11 bases lay in between. This CDR3 has 11 residues. Sequencing was done on a sample of peripheral blood. The rearrangement joins TRBV29-1 to TRBJ1-1; D is unclear. This sequence originates from a human donor in a cohort sampled during active COVID-19. CDR3 coding DNA: TGCAGCGTTGATCGGGGAAGTCAAGCTTTCTTT. This encodes CSVDRGSQAFF.